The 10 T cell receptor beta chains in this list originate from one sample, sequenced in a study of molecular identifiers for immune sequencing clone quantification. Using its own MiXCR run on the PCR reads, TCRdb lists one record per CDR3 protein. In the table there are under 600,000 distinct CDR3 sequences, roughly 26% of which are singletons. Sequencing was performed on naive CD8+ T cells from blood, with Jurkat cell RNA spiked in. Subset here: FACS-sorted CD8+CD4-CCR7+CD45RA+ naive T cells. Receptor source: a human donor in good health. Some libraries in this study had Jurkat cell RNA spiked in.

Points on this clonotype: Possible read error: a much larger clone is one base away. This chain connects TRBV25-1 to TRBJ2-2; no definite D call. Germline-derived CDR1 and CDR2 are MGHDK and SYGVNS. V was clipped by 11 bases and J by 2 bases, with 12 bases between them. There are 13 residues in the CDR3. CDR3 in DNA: TGTGCCGGCAAGTGGTCAAACACCGGGGAGCTGTTTTTT. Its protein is CAGKWSNTGELFF.

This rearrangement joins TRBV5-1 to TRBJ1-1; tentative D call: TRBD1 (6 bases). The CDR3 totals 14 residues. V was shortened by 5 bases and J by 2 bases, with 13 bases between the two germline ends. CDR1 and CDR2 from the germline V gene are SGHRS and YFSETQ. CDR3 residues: CASRHGTLNTEAFF. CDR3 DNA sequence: TGCGCCAGCAGACACGGGACACTAAACACTGAAGCTTTCTTT.

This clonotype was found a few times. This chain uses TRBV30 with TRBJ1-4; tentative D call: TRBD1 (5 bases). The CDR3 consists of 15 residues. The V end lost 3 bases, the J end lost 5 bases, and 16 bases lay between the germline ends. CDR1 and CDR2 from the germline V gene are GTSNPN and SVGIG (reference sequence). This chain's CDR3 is CAWRTSGTTNEKLFF. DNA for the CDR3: TGTGCCTGGAGGACTTCCGGGACCACAAATGAAAAACTGTTTTTT. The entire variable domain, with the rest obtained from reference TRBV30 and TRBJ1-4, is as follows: SQTIHQWPATLVQPVGSPLSLECTVEGTSNPNLYWYRQAAGRGLQLLFYSVGIGQISSEVPQNLSASRPQDRQFILSSKKLLLSDSGFYLCAWRTSGTTNEKLFFGSGTQLSVL.

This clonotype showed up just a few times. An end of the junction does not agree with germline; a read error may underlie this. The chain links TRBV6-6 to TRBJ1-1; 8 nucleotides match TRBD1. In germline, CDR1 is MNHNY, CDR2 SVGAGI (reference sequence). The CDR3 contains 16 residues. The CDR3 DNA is TGTGCCAGCAGGTACTCGAAATCAACAGGGGGCACTGAAGCTTTCTTT. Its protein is CASRYSKSTGGTEAFF.

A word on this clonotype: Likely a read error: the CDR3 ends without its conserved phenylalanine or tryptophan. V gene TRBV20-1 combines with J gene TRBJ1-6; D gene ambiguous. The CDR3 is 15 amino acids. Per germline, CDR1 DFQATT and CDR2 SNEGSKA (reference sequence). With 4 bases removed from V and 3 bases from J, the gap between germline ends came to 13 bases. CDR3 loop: CSATGTVCYNSPLHL. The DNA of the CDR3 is TGCAGTGCTACCGGAACCGTGTGCTATAATTCACCCCTCCACCTT.

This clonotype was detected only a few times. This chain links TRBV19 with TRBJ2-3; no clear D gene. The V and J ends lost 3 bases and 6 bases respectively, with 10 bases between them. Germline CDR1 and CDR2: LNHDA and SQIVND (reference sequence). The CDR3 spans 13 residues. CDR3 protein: CASSILGRDTQYF. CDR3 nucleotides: TGTGCCAGTAGTATTTTAGGGCGTGATACGCAGTATTTT.

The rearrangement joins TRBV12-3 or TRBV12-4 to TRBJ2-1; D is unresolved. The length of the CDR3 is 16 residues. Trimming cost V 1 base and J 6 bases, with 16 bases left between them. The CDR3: CASSLGWSEMVNEQFF. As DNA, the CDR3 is TGTGCCAGCAGTTTAGGGTGGAGCGAGATGGTCAATGAGCAGTTCTTC.

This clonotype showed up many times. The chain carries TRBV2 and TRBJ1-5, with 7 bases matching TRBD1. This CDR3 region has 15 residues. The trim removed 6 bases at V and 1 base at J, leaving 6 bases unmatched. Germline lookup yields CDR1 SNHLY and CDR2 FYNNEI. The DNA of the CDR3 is TGTGCCAGCAGCAAGCAGACAGGGAGCAATCAGCCCCAGCATTTT. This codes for CASSKQTGSNQPQHF.

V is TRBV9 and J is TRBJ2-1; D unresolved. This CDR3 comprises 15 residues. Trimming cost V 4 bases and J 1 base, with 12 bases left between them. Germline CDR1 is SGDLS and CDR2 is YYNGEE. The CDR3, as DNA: TGTGCCAGCAGCCCCGACCCTCAATCCTACAATGAGCAGTTCTTC. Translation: CASSPDPQSYNEQFF.

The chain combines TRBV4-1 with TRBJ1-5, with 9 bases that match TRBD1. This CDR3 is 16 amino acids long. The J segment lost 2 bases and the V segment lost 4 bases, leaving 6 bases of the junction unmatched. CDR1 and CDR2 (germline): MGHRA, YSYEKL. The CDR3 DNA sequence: TGCGCCAGCAGCCCCATGGACAGGGGTGGCAATCAGCCCCAGCATTTT. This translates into CASSPMDRGGNQPQHF.